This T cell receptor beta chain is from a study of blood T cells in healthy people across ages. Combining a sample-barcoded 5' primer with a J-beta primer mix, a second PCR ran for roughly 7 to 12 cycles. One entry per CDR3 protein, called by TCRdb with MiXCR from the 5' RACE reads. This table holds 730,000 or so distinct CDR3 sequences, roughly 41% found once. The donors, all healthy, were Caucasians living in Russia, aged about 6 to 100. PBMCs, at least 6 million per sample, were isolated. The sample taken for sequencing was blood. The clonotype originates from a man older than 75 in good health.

CDR3 amino acids: CASSFLSNYGYTF. For the CDR3, the DNA is TGTGCCAGCAGCTTCCTGAGTAACTATGGCTACACCTTC. This chain connects TRBV11-2 to TRBJ1-2; D is ambiguous. Trimming stripped 3 bases from V and 1 base from J, with 6 bases between. Germline CDR1 SGHAT, CDR2 FQNNGV. There are 13 residues in the CDR3.